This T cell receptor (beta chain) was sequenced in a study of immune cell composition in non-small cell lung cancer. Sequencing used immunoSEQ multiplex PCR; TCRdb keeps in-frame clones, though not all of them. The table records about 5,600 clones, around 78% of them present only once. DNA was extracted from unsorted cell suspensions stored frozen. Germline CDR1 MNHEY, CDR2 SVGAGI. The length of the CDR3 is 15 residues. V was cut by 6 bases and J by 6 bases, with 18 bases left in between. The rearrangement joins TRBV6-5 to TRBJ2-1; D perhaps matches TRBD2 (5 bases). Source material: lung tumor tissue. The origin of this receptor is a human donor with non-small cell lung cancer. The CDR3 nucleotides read TGTGCCAGCAGCCACGAGGCAGGAGGAGGCAATGAGCAGTTCTTC. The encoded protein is CASSHEAGGGNEQFF.